Below are 4 T cell receptor beta chains sequenced from a single sample in a study of control samples from healthy donors and cancer patients. The data were produced by immunoSEQ multiplex PCR, yet TCRdb's version contains in-frame clones alone and is incomplete. This table holds 60,000 or so clones, around 96% found once. The source material was blood. The receptors here all came from a woman in her late teens or twenties in good health.

The CDR3 bases are TGTGCCAGCAGCTTAGAGCTCAGCATGAACACTGAAGCTTTCTTT. This gives the protein CASSLELSMNTEAFF. J is TRBJ1-1 and V is TRBV7-2; D gene ambiguous. The V end lost 1 base, the J end lost 0 bases, and 9 bases lay between the germline ends. The length of the CDR3 is 15 residues. Germline CDR1 is SGHTA and CDR2 is FQGNSA.

J is TRBJ1-2 and V is TRBV6-5; 10 positions agree with TRBD1. J gave up 5 bases and V 6 bases, and 9 bases lay outside the gene matches. Germline CDR1 MNHEY, CDR2 SVGAGI. This CDR3 has 15 residues. The CDR3 DNA sequence: TGTGCCAGCAGGACTGCTGGGACAGGGGTGTATGGCTACACCTTC. Translation: CASRTAGTGVYGYTF.

This sequence joins TRBV4-1 and TRBJ2-4; D gene ambiguous. In germline, CDR1 is MGHRA, CDR2 YSYEKL. The V end was cut by 1 base, the J end by 0 bases, with 10 bases between. This CDR3 region has 16 residues. CDR3 nucleotide sequence: TGCGCCAGCAGCCAAGGTGACACATTAGCCAAAAACATTCAGTACTTC. It translates to CASSQGDTLAKNIQYF.

The chain employs TRBV5-1 and TRBJ2-7, with D hard to call. The germline V gene has CDR1 SGHRS and CDR2 YFSETQ. V lost 1 base and J 3 bases, leaving 8 bases between the germline ends. CDR3 size: 13 residues. The CDR3 loop reads CASSLSPIYEQYF. The CDR3 region has the DNA TGCGCCAGCAGCTTGAGTCCGATCTACGAGCAGTACTTC.